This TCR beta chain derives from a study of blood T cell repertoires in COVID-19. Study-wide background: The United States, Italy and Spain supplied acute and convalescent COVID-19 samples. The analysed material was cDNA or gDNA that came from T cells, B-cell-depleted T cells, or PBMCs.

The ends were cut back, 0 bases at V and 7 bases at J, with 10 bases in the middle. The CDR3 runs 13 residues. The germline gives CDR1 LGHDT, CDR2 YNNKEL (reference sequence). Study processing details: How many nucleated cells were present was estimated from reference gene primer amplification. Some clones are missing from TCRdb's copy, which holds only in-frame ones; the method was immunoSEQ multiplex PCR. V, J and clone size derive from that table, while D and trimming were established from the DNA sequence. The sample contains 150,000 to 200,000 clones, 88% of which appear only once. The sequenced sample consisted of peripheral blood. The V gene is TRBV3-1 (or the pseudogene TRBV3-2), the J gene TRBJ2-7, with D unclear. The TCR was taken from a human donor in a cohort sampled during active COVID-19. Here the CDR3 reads CASSQDRRGEQYF. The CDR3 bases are TGTGCCAGCAGCCAAGATCGGAGAGGAGAGCAGTACTTC.